A single sample gave rise to the 29 T cell receptor beta chains below, sequenced in a study of early T cells in non-severe SARS-CoV-2 infection. TCRdb processed the 5' RACE reads anew with MiXCR; each CDR3 protein has one entry. Of tens of thousands of distinct CDR3 sequences listed, approximately 5.2% are singletons. Source material: whole blood. These receptors were obtained from an adult who was a healthcare worker with PCR-confirmed SARS-CoV-2 infection or an uninfected control (not recorded which).

This clonotype has more than one count but fewer than ten. The J gene is TRBJ2-1, the V gene TRBV11-2; no firm D call. The V gene lost 0 bases and the J gene lost 9 bases, with 9 bases spanning the gap. This CDR3 has 13 amino acids. The germline CDR1 and CDR2 sequences are SGHAT and FQNNGV. The CDR3 protein is CASSLDLGGEQFF. The CDR3 nucleotides read TGTGCCAGCAGCTTAGATCTGGGCGGTGAGCAGTTCTTC.

This clonotype was seen at least ten times. The chain uses TRBV5-1 and TRBJ1-6; perhaps TRBD1 as D (6 bases). The germline CDR1 and CDR2 sequences are SGHRS and YFSETQ. The CDR3 loop spans 16 amino acids. Trimming cost V 4 bases and J 4 bases, with 15 bases left between them. The CDR3 loop reads CASSAQTQGYNSPLHF. In nucleotides, the CDR3 is TGCGCCAGCAGCGCTCAAACGCAGGGGTATAATTCACCCCTCCACTTT.

The chain is built from TRBV7-9 and TRBJ1-4; no definite D call. The CDR3 contains 12 residues. Between the trimmed V and J ends, which lost 5 bases and 2 bases, there was a span of 3 bases. The V gene's germline CDR1 is SEHNR and CDR2 FQNEAQ (reference sequence). The CDR3 sequence is CASSTTNEKLFF. The CDR3 nucleotides are TGTGCCAGCAGCACGACTAATGAAAAACTGTTTTTT.

This clonotype was seen a handful of times. V is TRBV7-8 and J is TRBJ2-2; D may be TRBD1 or TRBD2 (6 bases each). The CDR3 covers 16 residues. V was pared by 4 bases and J by 4 bases, with 16 bases between. CDR1 and CDR2 (germline): SGHVS, FQNEAQ. CDR3 in DNA: TGTGCCAGCAGCTCGAGCCTGAGGGGGGCCACCGGGGAGCTGTTTTTT. The encoded protein is CASSSSLRGATGELFF.

This clonotype appeared many times. V and J are TRBV10-3 and TRBJ2-5, with D perhaps TRBD1 (6 bases). The CDR3 contains 13 residues. Germline CDR1 ENHRY, CDR2 SYGVKD. Trimming took off 3 bases at V and 1 base at J, with 6 bases between the two ends. The CDR3 bases are TGTGCCATCAGTGACAGGGGCCAAGAGACCCAGTACTTC. This codes for CAISDRGQETQYF.

This clonotype was picked up many times. The gene calls are TRBV18 and TRBJ2-3; D might be TRBD2 (6 bases). The CDR3 is made up of 13 amino acids. The germline CDR1 and CDR2 sequences are KGHSH and LQKENI. Between the trimmed V and J ends, which lost 8 bases and 1 base, there was a span of 10 bases. The CDR3 DNA follows: TGTGCCAGCAGTCCTAGCGGCACAGATACGCAGTATTTT. It specifies CASSPSGTDTQYF.

This clonotype has more than one count but fewer than ten. CDR3 nucleotides: TGTGCCAGCAGTGAAGAGACTAGCGGGAGGGGTGAGCAGTTCTTC. Its translation is CASSEETSGRGEQFF. The V call is TRBV2, the J call TRBJ2-1; 14 nucleotides agree with TRBD2. Germline lookup yields CDR1 SNHLY and CDR2 FYNNEI. The CDR3 spans 15 residues. The J segment lost 9 bases and the V segment lost 1 base, leaving 2 bases of the junction unmatched.

This clonotype was seen repeatedly, ten times or more. V gene TRBV3-2 combines with J gene TRBJ2-1; TRBD2, as called in the table, went unchecked against the DNA. TRBV3-2 represents a pseudogene. The CDR3 consists of 15 residues. CDR3 sequence reads: CASSETSGSYNEQFF. In DNA, the CDR3 is TGTGCCAGCAGCGAGACTAGCGGGAGCTACAATGAGCAGTTCTTC.

The table lists this clonotype with many counts. The gene calls are TRBV11-2 and TRBJ2-7; D assignment may be TRBD1 or TRBD2 (5 bases each). The V gene's germline CDR1 is SGHAT and CDR2 FQNNGV. This CDR3 contains 13 residues. Deletions cut 6 bases from V and 5 bases from J, with 14 bases between. The CDR3 DNA reads TGTGCCAGCAGGTTAACGGGGACCCACGAGCAGTACTTC. Residues: CASRLTGTHEQYF.

This clonotype was found many times. The chain carries TRBV29-1 and TRBJ2-7, with a possible D match to TRBD1 (6 bases). This CDR3 is built from 16 residues. Trimming stripped 2 bases from V and 2 bases from J, with 19 bases between. The V gene's germline CDR1 is SQVTM and CDR2 ANQGSEA. The CDR3 is CSVERYPGQGTYEQYF. In DNA, the CDR3 is TGCAGCGTTGAAAGATACCCTGGCCAGGGGACCTACGAGCAGTACTTC.

This clonotype was picked up many times. V and J are TRBV4-3 and TRBJ1-1, with 8 bases lining up with TRBD1. In germline, CDR1 is LGHNA, CDR2 YSLEER. Trimming cost V 0 bases and J 4 bases; bases outside gene matches: 4. This CDR3 has 15 residues. The CDR3 DNA follows: TGCGCCAGCAGCCAAGAACAGGGGGGCGTCACTGAAGCTTTCTTT. Its translation is CASSQEQGGVTEAFF.

J is TRBJ2-1 and V is TRBV6-2 or TRBV6-3; D might be TRBD2 (6 bases). V lost 5 bases and J lost 0, with 11 bases in between. The CDR3 has 15 residues. CDR1 and CDR2 (germline): MNHEY, SVGEGT. CDR3 protein: CASSRAGSSYNEQFF. CDR3 DNA sequence: TGTGCCAGCAGTAGGGCCGGGAGCTCCTACAATGAGCAGTTCTTC.

V usage is TRBV2 and J usage is TRBJ1-6; perhaps TRBD1 as D (6 bases). The length of the CDR3 is 15 residues. Germline-derived CDR1 and CDR2 are SNHLY and FYNNEI. V was cut by 3 bases and J by 5 bases, with 11 bases left in between. The CDR3 DNA is TGTGCCAGCAGTGAGTTGGGGACAAATAATTCACCCCTCCACTTT. Its translation is CASSELGTNNSPLHF.

The genes are TRBV4-3 and TRBJ2-2, with D uncertain. Trimming removed 0 bases at V and 3 bases at J, with 14 bases between. This CDR3 is built from 17 residues. Germline V gives CDR1 LGHNA, CDR2 YSLEER. CDR3 in amino acids: CASSQDRQAGYTGELFF. In DNA, the CDR3 is TGCGCCAGCAGCCAAGACAGGCAGGCTGGGTACACCGGGGAGCTGTTTTTT.

In its sample, this clonotype was seen many times. This chain uses TRBV27 with TRBJ2-3; the match to TRBD2 covers 8 bases. V shed 8 bases and J 6 bases; nucleotides not matched to a gene: 7. Germline V gene lookup returns CDR1 MNHEY and CDR2 SMNVEV (reference sequence). This CDR3 has 13 amino acids. The DNA for the CDR3 is TGTGCCAGCGGGCTAGCGGGTAGGGATACGCAGTATTTT. Its protein is CASGLAGRDTQYF.

The rearrangement uses TRBV7-2 and TRBJ2-1, with TRBD2 matching over 8 bases. In germline, CDR1 is SGHTA, CDR2 FQGNSA. The V and J ends lost 7 bases and 6 bases, in that order; junction bases with no gene match: 8. CDR3 length: 14 residues. The CDR3 region has the DNA TGTGCCAGCAACCCCGGGACTAGTATCAATGAGCAGTTCTTC. This translates into CASNPGTSINEQFF.

In its sample, this clonotype was seen many times. This chain connects TRBV3-2 to TRBJ2-7; the table calls TRBD1, which could not be checked here. TRBV3-2 is tagged as a pseudogene. This CDR3 contains 18 residues. CDR3 amino acids: CASSQTSRPGGVSYEQYF. Here the CDR3 DNA reads TGTGCCAGCAGCCAGACCAGCCGCCCCGGTGGGGTATCCTACGAGCAGTACTTC.

This clonotype was recorded at least ten times. V and J are TRBV7-9 and TRBJ2-7; 9 bases are shared with TRBD2. The J segment lost 4 bases and the V segment lost 5 bases, leaving 9 bases of the junction unmatched. CDR3 length: 15 residues. Looked up from germline, CDR1 is SEHNR and CDR2 is FQNEAQ (reference sequence). CDR3 loop: CASSGDSGSGYEQYF. CDR3 nucleotides: TGTGCCAGCAGCGGGGATAGCGGGAGCGGATACGAGCAGTACTTC.

This clonotype was counted at least ten times. The genes are TRBV7-9 and TRBJ2-7; D is ambiguous. V was pared by 5 bases and J by 6 bases, with 8 bases between. Germline CDR1 SEHNR, CDR2 FQNEAQ (reference sequence). The CDR3 loop spans 11 amino acids. CDR3 nucleotides: TGTGCCAGCAGCCCGACGGTCGAGCAGTACTTC. Encoded protein: CASSPTVEQYF.

The V call is TRBV25-1, the J call TRBJ2-1; 7 bases align to TRBD1. This CDR3 is built from 15 residues. V lost 4 bases and J lost 1; bases outside the gene matches: 4. Germline assignment: CDR1 MGHDK and CDR2 SYGVNS. The CDR3 DNA reads as TGTGCCAGCAGTGCCCGGGACAGATCCTACAATGAGCAGTTCTTC. It translates to CASSARDRSYNEQFF.

Many counts were recorded for this clonotype. V and J are TRBV5-1 and TRBJ1-4; D is undetermined. This CDR3 is 15 amino acids long. The V and J ends lost 4 bases and 6 bases respectively, with 16 bases between them. Germline loops: CDR1 SGHRS, CDR2 YFSETQ. In DNA, the CDR3 is TGCGCCAGCAGCCCGATGGGTCTCGGGGATGAAAAACTGTTTTTT. Translation gives CASSPMGLGDEKLFF.

This clonotype was seen repeatedly, ten times or more. This sequence joins TRBV19 and TRBJ2-5, with a tentative D call TRBD1 (6 bases). CDR1 is LNHDA, CDR2 SQIVND, per germline (reference sequence). V lost 5 bases, J lost 4 bases, and 20 bases lay in between. CDR3 length: 16 amino acids. DNA for the CDR3: TGTGCCAGTAGTCCGGTCGGGACAAAAATTGCAGAGACCCAGTACTTC. As protein: CASSPVGTKIAETQYF.

This clonotype occurred many times. The gene calls are TRBV7-9 and TRBJ1-6, with 7 bases identical to TRBD1. In germline, CDR1 is SEHNR, CDR2 FQNEAQ (reference sequence). The CDR3 contains 14 residues. V gave up 5 bases and J gave up 5 bases; unmatched junction bases: 3. CDR3 sequence (DNA): TGTGCCAGCAGCAGGACAGGAGATAATTCACCCCTCCACTTT. Translation gives CASSRTGDNSPLHF. Together with reference TRBV7-9 and TRBJ1-6, the CDR3 gives the full variable domain: DTGVSQNPRHKITKRGQNVTFRCDPISEHNRLYWYRQTLGQGPEFLTYFQNEAQLEKSRLLSDRFSAERPKGSFSTLEIQRTEQGDSAMYLCASSRTGDNSPLHFGNGTRLTVT.

This clonotype was counted ten times or more. The V and J genes are TRBV5-6 and TRBJ1-1; D possibly corresponds to TRBD1 (6 bases). Germline CDR1 and CDR2: SGHDT and YYEEEE. The V end lost 1 base, the J end lost 1 base, and 14 bases lay between the germline ends. The CDR3 extends over 16 amino acids. CDR3: CASSLPLGQPNTEAFF. The CDR3 bases are TGTGCCAGCAGCTTGCCTCTTGGACAGCCGAACACTGAAGCTTTCTTT.

This clonotype was seen at least ten times. The chain joins TRBV20-1 to TRBJ1-2, with a possible D match to TRBD1 (5 bases). V shed 0 bases and J shed 0 bases, with 17 bases lying between them. CDR1 and CDR2 (germline): DFQATT, SNEGSKA (reference sequence). The CDR3 totals 17 residues. Here the CDR3 DNA reads TGCAGTGCTAGAGATCTCGCACGGACACTAGCTAACTATGGCTACACCTTC. Its translation is CSARDLARTLANYGYTF.

The chain links TRBV11-3 to TRBJ2-7; D possibly corresponds to TRBD2 (6 bases). Trimming left V 2 bases short and J 5 bases short, with 10 bases between. CDR3 length: 13 amino acids. Germline values: CDR1 SGHNT, CDR2 YENEEA. In nucleotides, the CDR3 is TGTGCCAGCAGCTTACCGGGAGACCACGAGCAGTACTTC. Its protein is CASSLPGDHEQYF.

Ten or more counts support this clonotype. This chain uses TRBV28 with TRBJ2-7; a weak D match, TRBD2 (6 bases). Trimming took off 0 bases at V and 0 bases at J, with 12 bases between the two ends. Germline V CDR1 and CDR2: MDHEN, SYDVKM. The CDR3 consists of 16 residues. CDR3 region: CASSLWGGASSYEQYF. The CDR3 DNA sequence: TGTGCCAGCAGTTTATGGGGCGGGGCGAGCTCCTACGAGCAGTACTTC.

This clonotype appeared many times. This chain connects TRBV6-1 to TRBJ1-2; D is uncertain. CDR1 and CDR2 from the germline V gene are MNHNS and SASEGT. The germline V and J ends were trimmed by 11 bases and 4 bases, with 8 bases remaining between them. CDR3 length: 10 amino acids. CDR3 sequence: CAASAYGYTF. The CDR3 bases are TGTGCCGCCTCGGCCTATGGCTACACCTTC.

The V and J genes are TRBV6-1 and TRBJ1-1; TRBD1 might be the D (6 bases). Trimming pared 2 bases from V and 6 bases from J, leaving 16 bases between. Germline V gene data show CDR1 as MNHNS and CDR2 as SASEGT. This CDR3 has 15 amino acids. The CDR3 region is CASSEWGRGKAEAFF. The DNA of the CDR3 is TGTGCCAGCAGTGAATGGGGCAGGGGAAAGGCTGAAGCTTTCTTT.